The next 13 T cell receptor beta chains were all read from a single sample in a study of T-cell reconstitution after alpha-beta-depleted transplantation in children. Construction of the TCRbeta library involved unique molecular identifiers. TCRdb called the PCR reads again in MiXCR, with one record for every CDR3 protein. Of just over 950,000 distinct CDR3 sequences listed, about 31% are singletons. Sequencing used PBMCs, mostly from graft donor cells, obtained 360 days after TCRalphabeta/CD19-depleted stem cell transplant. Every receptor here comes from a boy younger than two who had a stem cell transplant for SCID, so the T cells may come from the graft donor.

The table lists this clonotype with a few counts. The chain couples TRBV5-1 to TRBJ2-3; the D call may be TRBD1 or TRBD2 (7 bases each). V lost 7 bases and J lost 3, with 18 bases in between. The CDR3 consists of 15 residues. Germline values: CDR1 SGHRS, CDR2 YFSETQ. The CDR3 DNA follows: TGCGCCAGCGGCTCCCCAGGGGGAGGGACAGATACGCAGTATTTT. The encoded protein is CASGSPGGGTDTQYF.

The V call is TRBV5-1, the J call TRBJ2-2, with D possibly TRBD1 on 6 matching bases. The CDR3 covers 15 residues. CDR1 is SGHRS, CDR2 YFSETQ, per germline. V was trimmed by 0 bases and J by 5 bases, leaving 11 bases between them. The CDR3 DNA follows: TGCGCCAGCAGCTTGGAAACCCAGGGGACCGGGGAGCTGTTTTTT. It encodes CASSLETQGTGELFF.

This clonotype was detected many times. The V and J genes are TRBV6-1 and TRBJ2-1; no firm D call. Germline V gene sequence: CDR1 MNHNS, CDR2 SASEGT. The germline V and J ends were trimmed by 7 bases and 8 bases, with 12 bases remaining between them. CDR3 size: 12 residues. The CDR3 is CASTAGGDEQFF. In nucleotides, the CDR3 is TGTGCCAGCACTGCCGGCGGAGATGAGCAGTTCTTC.

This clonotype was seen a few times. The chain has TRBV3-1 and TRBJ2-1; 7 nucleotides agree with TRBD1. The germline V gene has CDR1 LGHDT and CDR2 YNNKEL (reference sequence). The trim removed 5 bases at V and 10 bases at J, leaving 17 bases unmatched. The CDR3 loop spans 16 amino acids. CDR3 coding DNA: TGTGCCAGCAGCACCCAGGGACAGCTACTTGGGGAAGAGCAGTTCTTC. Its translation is CASSTQGQLLGEEQFF.

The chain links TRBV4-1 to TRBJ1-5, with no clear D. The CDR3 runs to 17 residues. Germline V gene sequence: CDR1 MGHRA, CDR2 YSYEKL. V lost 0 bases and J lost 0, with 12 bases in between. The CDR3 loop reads CASSQDPGWNSNQPQHF. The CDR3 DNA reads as TGCGCCAGCAGCCAAGATCCTGGGTGGAATAGCAATCAGCCCCAGCATTTT.

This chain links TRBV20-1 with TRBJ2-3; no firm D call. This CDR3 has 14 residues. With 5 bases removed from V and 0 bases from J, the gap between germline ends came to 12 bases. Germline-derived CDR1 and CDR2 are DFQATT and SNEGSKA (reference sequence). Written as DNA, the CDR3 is TGCAGTGCTGTTGACTGGGGAAGCACAGATACGCAGTATTTT. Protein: CSAVDWGSTDTQYF.

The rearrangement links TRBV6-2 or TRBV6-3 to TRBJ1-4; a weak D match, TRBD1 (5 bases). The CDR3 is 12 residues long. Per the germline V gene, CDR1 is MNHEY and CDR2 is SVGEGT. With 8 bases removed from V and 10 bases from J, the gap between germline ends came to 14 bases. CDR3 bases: TGTGCCAGCTCCCACGGGGGAGGAAAACTGTTTTTT. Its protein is CASSHGGGKLFF.

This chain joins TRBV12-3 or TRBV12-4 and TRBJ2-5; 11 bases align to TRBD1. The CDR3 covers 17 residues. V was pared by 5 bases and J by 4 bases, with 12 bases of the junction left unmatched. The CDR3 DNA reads TGTGCCAGCAGTCTGGCGGACAGGGGGCTGAATGGAGAGACCCAGTACTTC. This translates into CASSLADRGLNGETQYF.

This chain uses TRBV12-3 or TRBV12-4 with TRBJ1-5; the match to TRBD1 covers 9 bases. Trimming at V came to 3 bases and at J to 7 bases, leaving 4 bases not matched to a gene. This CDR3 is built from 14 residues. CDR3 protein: CASSFGTGKQPQHF. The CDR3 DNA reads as TGTGCCAGCAGTTTCGGGACAGGGAAACAGCCCCAGCATTTT.

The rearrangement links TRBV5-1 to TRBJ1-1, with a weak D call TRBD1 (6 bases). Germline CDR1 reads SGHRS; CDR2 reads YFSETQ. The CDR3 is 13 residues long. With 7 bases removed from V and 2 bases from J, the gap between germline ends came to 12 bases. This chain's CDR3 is CASGGQGNTEAFF. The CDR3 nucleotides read TGCGCCAGCGGGGGCCAAGGAAACACTGAAGCTTTCTTT.

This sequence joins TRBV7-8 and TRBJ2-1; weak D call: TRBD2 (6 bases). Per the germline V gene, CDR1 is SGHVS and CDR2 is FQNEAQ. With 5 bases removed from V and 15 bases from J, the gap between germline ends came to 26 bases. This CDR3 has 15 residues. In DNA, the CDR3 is TGTGCCAGCAGCACGCGATTAACTCGGGGGACCAAGGGGTTCTTC. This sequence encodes CASSTRLTRGTKGFF. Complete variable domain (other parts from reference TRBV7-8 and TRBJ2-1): GAGVSQSPRYKVAKRGQDVALRCDPISGHVSLFWYQQALGQGPEFLTYFQNEAQLDKSGLPSDRFFAERPEGSVSTLKIQRTQQEDSAVYLCASSTRLTRGTKGFFGPGTRLTVL.

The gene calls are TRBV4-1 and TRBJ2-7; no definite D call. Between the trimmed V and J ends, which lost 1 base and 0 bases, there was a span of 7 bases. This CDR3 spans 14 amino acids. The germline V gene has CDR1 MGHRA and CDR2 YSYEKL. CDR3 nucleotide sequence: TGCGCCAGCAGCCAAGGACAATACTCCTACGAGCAGTACTTC. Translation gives CASSQGQYSYEQYF.

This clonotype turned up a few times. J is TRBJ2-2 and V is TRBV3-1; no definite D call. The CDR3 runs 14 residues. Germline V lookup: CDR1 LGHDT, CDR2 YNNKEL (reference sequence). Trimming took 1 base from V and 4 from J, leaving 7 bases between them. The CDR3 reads CASSQGPGTGELFF. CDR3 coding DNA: TGTGCCAGCAGCCAAGGGCCCGGCACCGGGGAGCTGTTTTTT. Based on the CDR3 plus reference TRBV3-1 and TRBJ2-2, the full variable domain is DTAVSQTPKYLVTQMGNDKSIKCEQNLGHDTMYWYKQDSKKFLKIMFSYNNKELIINETVPNRFSPKSPDKAHLNLHINSLELGDSAVYFCASSQGPGTGELFFGEGSRLTVL.